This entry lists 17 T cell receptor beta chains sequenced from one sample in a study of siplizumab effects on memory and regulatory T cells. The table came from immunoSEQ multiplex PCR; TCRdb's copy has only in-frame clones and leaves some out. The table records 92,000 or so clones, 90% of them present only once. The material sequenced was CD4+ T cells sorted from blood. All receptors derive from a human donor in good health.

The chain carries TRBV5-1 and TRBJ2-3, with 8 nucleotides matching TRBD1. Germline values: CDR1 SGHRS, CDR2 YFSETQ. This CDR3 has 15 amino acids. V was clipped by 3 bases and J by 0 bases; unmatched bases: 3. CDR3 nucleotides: TGCGCCAGCAGCTCGGACAGGGCTAGCACAGATACGCAGTATTTT. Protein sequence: CASSSDRASTDTQYF.

The CDR3 sequence: CASSDWSSYNEQFF. Written as DNA, the CDR3 is TGTGCCAGCAGTGATTGGAGCTCCTACAATGAGCAGTTCTTC. V is TRBV2 and J is TRBJ2-1; D ambiguous. Germline CDR1 is SNHLY and CDR2 is FYNNEI. There are 14 residues in the CDR3. V lost 3 bases, J lost 0 bases, and 6 bases lay in between.

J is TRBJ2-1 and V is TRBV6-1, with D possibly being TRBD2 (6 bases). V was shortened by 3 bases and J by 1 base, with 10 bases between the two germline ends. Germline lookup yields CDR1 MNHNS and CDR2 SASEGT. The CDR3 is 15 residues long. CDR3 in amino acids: CASSDAGSSYNEQFF. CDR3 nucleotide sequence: TGTGCCAGCAGTGATGCGGGAAGTTCCTACAATGAGCAGTTCTTC.

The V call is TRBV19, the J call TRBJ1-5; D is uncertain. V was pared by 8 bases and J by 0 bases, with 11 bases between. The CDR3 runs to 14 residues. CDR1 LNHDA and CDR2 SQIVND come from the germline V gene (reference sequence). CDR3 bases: TGTGCCAGTGAGCGGCCCTATAGCAATCAGCCCCAGCATTTT. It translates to CASERPYSNQPQHF. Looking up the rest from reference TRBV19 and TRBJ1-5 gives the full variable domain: DGGITQSPKYLFRKEGQNVTLSCEQNLNHDAMYWYRQDPGQGLRLIYYSQIVNDFQKGDIAEGYSVSREKKESFPLTVTSAQKNPTAFYLCASERPYSNQPQHFGDGTRLSIL.

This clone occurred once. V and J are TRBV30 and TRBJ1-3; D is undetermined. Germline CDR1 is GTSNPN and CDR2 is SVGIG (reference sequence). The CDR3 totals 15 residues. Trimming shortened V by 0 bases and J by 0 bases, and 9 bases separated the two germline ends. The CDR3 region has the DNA TGTGCCTGGAGTGTAGGCAGGAGCTCTGGAAACACCATATATTTT. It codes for CAWSVGRSSGNTIYF.

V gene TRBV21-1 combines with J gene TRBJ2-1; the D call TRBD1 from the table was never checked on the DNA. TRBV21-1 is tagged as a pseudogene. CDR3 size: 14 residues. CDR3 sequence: CASSKPGQDNEQFF. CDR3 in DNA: TGTGCCAGCAGCAAACCGGGACAGGACAATGAGCAGTTCTTC.

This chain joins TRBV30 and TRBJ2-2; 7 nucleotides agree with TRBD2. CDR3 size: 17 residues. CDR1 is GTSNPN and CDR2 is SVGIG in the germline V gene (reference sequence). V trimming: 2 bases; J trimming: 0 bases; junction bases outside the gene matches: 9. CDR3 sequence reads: CAWSRLAGNANTGELFF. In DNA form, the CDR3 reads TGTGCCTGGAGTAGACTAGCCGGAAACGCGAACACCGGGGAGCTGTTTTTT.

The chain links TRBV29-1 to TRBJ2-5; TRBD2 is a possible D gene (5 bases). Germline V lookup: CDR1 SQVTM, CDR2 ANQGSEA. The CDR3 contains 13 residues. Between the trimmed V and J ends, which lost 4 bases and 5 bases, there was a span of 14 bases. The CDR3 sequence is CSVATNRGETQYF. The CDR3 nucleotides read TGCAGCGTTGCTACTAACCGAGGGGAGACCCAGTACTTC. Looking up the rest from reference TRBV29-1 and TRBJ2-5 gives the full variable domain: SAVISQKPSRDICQRGTSLTIQCQVDSQVTMMFWYRQQPGQSLTLIATANQGSEATYESGFVIDKFPISRPNLTFSTLTVSNMSPEDSSIYLCSVATNRGETQYFGPGTRLLVL.

Here the CDR3 DNA reads TGTGCCAGCAGTCCATCCGGGACAGCCCACCACGAGCAGTACTTC. It encodes CASSPSGTAHHEQYF. J is TRBJ2-7 and V is TRBV6-5; 7 nucleotides align to TRBD1. With 5 bases clipped from V and 5 bases from J, the junction kept 12 bases outside the gene matches. CDR1 and CDR2 from the germline V gene are MNHEY and SVGAGI. This CDR3 region has 15 residues.

In DNA form, the CDR3 reads TGTGCCTGGATACTAGCGGGAGTGGGTACGCAGTATTTT. This gives the protein CAWILAGVGTQYF. The chain joins TRBV30 to TRBJ2-3, with 11 bases matching TRBD2. Germline lookup yields CDR1 GTSNPN and CDR2 SVGIG (reference sequence). J lost 8 bases, V lost 4 bases, and 5 bases had no gene match. CDR3 size: 13 residues.

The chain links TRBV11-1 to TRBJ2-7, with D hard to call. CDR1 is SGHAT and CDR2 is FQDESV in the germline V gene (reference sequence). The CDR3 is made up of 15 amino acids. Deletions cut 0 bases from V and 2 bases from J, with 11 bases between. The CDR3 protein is CASSLAGSQAYEQYF. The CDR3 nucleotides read TGTGCCAGCAGCTTAGCTGGGTCCCAAGCCTACGAGCAGTACTTC.

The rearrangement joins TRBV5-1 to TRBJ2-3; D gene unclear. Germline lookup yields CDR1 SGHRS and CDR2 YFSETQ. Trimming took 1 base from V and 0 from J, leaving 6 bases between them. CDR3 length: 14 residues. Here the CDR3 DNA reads TGCGCCAGCAGCTTGACCGTTAGCACAGATACGCAGTATTTT. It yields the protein CASSLTVSTDTQYF.

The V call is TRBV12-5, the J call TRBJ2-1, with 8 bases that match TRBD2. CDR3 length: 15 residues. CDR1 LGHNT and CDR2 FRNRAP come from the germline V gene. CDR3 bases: TGTGCCGGGGGGAACGGGAGGGCCGGGTTTAATGAGCAGTTCTTC. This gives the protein CAGGNGRAGFNEQFF.

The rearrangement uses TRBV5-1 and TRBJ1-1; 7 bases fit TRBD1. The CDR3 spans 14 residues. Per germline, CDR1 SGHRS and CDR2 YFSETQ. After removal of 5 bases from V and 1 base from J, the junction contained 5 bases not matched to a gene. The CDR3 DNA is TGCGCCAGCAGGGGTACAGGGGAGAACACTGAAGCTTTCTTT. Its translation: CASRGTGENTEAFF.

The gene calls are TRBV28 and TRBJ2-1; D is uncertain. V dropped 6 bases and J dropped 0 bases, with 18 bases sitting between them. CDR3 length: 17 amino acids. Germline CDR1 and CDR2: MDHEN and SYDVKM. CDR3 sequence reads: CASSTRWSGNSYNEQFF. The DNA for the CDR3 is TGTGCCAGCAGCACCCGATGGTCGGGTAACTCCTACAATGAGCAGTTCTTC.

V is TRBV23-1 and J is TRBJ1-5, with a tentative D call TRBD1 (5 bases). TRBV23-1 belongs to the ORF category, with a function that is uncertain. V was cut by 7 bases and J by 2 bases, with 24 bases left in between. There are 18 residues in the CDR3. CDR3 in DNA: TGCGCCAGCAAGTCGGGGCCCCATCCGGGGTATGGCAATCAGCCCCAGCATTTT. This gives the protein CASKSGPHPGYGNQPQHF.

CDR3 DNA: TGTGCCAGTAGTTCGGGGGAGGTCTACTACGAGCAGTACTTC. It encodes CASSSGEVYYEQYF. The chain has TRBV19 and TRBJ2-7, with a weak D call TRBD2 (6 bases). Germline CDR1 LNHDA, CDR2 SQIVND (reference sequence). The CDR3 spans 14 residues. The germline V and J ends were trimmed by 5 bases and 3 bases, with 14 bases remaining between them.